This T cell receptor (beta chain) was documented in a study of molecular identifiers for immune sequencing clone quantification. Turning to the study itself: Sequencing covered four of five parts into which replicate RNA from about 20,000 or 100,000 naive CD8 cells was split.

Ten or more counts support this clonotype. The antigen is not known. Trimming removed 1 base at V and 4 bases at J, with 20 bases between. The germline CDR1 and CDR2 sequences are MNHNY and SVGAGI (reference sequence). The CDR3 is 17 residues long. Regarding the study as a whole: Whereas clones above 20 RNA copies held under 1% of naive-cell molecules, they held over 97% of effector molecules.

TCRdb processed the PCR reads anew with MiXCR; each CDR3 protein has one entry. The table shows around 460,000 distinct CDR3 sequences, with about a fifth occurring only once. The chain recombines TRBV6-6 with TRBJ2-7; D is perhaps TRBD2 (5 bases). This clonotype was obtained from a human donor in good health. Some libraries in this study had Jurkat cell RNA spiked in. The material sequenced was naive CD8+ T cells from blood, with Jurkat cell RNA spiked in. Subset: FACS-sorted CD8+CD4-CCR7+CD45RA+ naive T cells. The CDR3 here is CASSYFDESGARYEQYF. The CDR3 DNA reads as TGTGCCAGCAGTTACTTCGACGAAAGCGGAGCTCGGTACGAGCAGTACTTC.